Detailed here is one T cell receptor (beta chain). Antigen unknown. Repertoires were generated with immunoSEQ multiplex PCR, while TCRdb's copy carries only in-frame clones and drops some. The data contain about 11,000 clones, approximately 80% of them singletons. The sample is drawn from a study of T cells after posttransplantation cyclophosphamide. Study-wide results and caveats: Tissue-infiltrating T cells from skin or gut overlapped little with blood T cells. TRB clonality was highly associated with recipient CMV seropositivity and reactivation. Later blood repertoires were often dominated by clones from the donor CD8+ memory compartment.

Busulfan-fludarabine conditioning, marrow transplant, and cyclophosphamide on days +3 and +4 were administered. Germline CDR1 and CDR2: SGHRS and YFSETQ. The CDR3 loop spans 16 amino acids. Trimming removed 0 bases at V and 5 bases at J, with 16 bases between. The sample here was PBMCs, taken approximately 1,800 days after allogeneic stem cell transplant with posttransplant cyclophosphamide. This clonotype was sampled from a female patient aged 45-65 years who received an allogeneic stem cell transplant from a related donor, was CMV-positive, and had no GVHD. A share of the T cells may be of graft donor origin. The chain has TRBV5-1 and TRBJ2-3, with D possibly TRBD2 on 6 matching bases. The CDR3 spells CASSLASSARGDTQYF. The DNA for the CDR3 is TGCGCCAGCAGCTTGGCGTCTAGCGCCCGCGGAGATACGCAGTATTTT.